Each of the 15 T cell receptor beta chains below was sequenced from the same sample in a study of Ad26.COV2.S vaccination and SARS-CoV-2 variants. The treatment here: around 19 received Ad26.COV2.S at low or high dose, single or two shots; several received placebo; per-sample allocation not given. Each sample was drawn 63 days after the first injection (of vaccine or placebo). TCRdb's copy holds only in-frame clones and misses some; the assay was immunoSEQ multiplex PCR. The sample consists of some 460,000 clones, nearly 90% of them appearing once. The starting material was peripheral blood, obtained in a trial of Ad26.COV2.S vaccine versus placebo. The receptors were gathered from a person between 18 and 65 years old who received the Ad26.COV2.S COVID-19 vaccine or a placebo.

The chain has TRBV7-2 and TRBJ2-5, with TRBD1 as a possible D gene (5 bases). The CDR3 has 13 residues. Between the trimmed V and J ends, which lost 3 bases and 2 bases, there was a span of 7 bases. Per the germline V gene, CDR1 is SGHTA and CDR2 is FQGNSA. CDR3 nucleotides: TGTGCCAGCAGCTTTGACAGTCAAGAGACCCAGTACTTC. It yields the protein CASSFDSQETQYF.

The J gene is TRBJ2-2, the V gene TRBV6-6; 9 bases align to TRBD1. Per the germline V gene, CDR1 is MNHNY and CDR2 is SVGAGI (reference sequence). The junction had 12 bases not matched to a gene; V was cut back by 5 bases and J by 5 bases. This CDR3 is built from 17 residues. CDR3 loop: CASSQSYRGRRTGELFF. CDR3 sequence (DNA): TGTGCCAGCAGTCAAAGCTACAGGGGGCGAAGGACCGGGGAGCTGTTTTTT.

The V call is TRBV6-5, the J call TRBJ2-3; 7 nucleotides match TRBD1. CDR1 is MNHEY, CDR2 SVGAGI, per germline. J lost 11 bases, V lost 0 bases, and 11 bases had no gene match. The CDR3 is made up of 15 amino acids. The CDR3 DNA sequence: TGTGCCAGCAGTTACTCGAGCCTGGGACAGTTCGGGCAGTATTTT. The encoded protein is CASSYSSLGQFGQYF.

This clone has only one observation. CDR3 protein: CASSHSTGYNQPQHF. The CDR3 DNA reads TGTGCCAGCAGTCACTCGACAGGGTATAATCAGCCCCAGCATTTT. The chain carries TRBV5-5 and TRBJ1-5; TRBD1 aligns across 7 bases. CDR1 and CDR2 (germline): SGHKS, YYEKEE (reference sequence). V trimming: 5 bases; J trimming: 4 bases; junction bases outside the gene matches: 9. The CDR3 consists of 15 residues.

In this sample, this clone turned up once. The chain is built from TRBV27 and TRBJ1-6; no clear D gene. V was cut by 5 bases and J by 0 bases, with 14 bases left in between. The CDR3 has 17 amino acids. Germline V gives CDR1 MNHEY, CDR2 SMNVEV (reference sequence). The CDR3, as DNA: TGTGCCAGCAGTCGACTGGGCACCGGCTCCTATAATTCACCCCTCCACTTT. This translates into CASSRLGTGSYNSPLHF.

This clone was detected only a few times. V gene TRBV28 combines with J gene TRBJ2-7; TRBD1 is a possible D gene (6 bases). Germline V gene sequence: CDR1 MDHEN, CDR2 SYDVKM. The CDR3 runs to 17 residues. Deletions cut 4 bases from V and 1 base from J, with 20 bases between. CDR3 loop: CASSSPGESTGSYEQYF. The CDR3 region has the DNA TGTGCCAGCAGTTCCCCAGGGGAATCTACCGGTTCCTACGAGCAGTACTTC.

The chain employs TRBV29-1 and TRBJ1-1; TRBD1 might be the D (6 bases). This CDR3 region has 13 residues. The V gene's germline CDR1 is SQVTM and CDR2 ANQGSEA. The germline V and J ends were trimmed by 6 bases and 6 bases, with 17 bases remaining between them. The CDR3 here is CSVQDSFGAEAFF. The CDR3 DNA reads TGCAGCGTGCAGGACAGTTTTGGTGCTGAAGCTTTCTTT.

The V and J genes are TRBV27 and TRBJ1-3; a possible D gene is TRBD1 (5 bases). The V gene's germline CDR1 is MNHEY and CDR2 SMNVEV (reference sequence). The CDR3 runs to 13 residues. The germline V and J ends were trimmed by 6 bases and 3 bases, with 9 bases remaining between them. The CDR3 is CASSLGGGNTIYF. DNA of the CDR3: TGTGCCAGCAGCCTCGGGGGTGGAAACACCATATATTTT.

The rearrangement joins TRBV15 to TRBJ1-4; D is uncertain. Germline V gene sequence: CDR1 LNHNV, CDR2 YYDKDF (reference sequence). This CDR3 is 16 amino acids long. Trimming took 0 bases from V and 7 from J, leaving 15 bases between them. The CDR3 region is CATSREILPSGEKLFF. Here the CDR3 DNA reads TGTGCCACCAGCAGAGAAATCCTACCCAGCGGTGAAAAACTGTTTTTT.

The genes are TRBV2 and TRBJ2-2, with D possibly being TRBD1 or TRBD2 (6 bases each). The CDR3 has 14 residues. Per germline, CDR1 SNHLY and CDR2 FYNNEI. CDR3 loop: CAVTPGGGTGELFF. CDR3 bases: TGTGCAGTCACACCCGGGGGCGGCACCGGGGAGCTGTTTTTT. The entire variable domain, with the rest obtained from reference TRBV2 and TRBJ2-2, is as follows: EPEVTQTPSHQVTQMGQEVILRCVPISNHLYFYWYRQILGQKVEFLVSFYNNEISEKSEIFDDQFSVERPDGSNFTLKIRSTKLEDSAMYFCAVTPGGGTGELFFGEGSRLTVL.

This CDR3 reads CSVKTGLNTGELFF. Written as DNA, the CDR3 is TGCAGCGTAAAGACAGGGCTGAACACCGGGGAGCTGTTTTTT. V is TRBV29-1 and J is TRBJ2-2, with TRBD1 matching 7 bases. Germline V gene sequence: CDR1 SQVTM, CDR2 ANQGSEA. The CDR3 runs 14 residues. The J segment lost 1 base and the V segment lost 6 bases, leaving 5 bases of the junction unmatched.

The CDR3 DNA reads TGTGCCAGCAAAGACAGGTACAATGAGCAGTTCTTC. Its translation: CASKDRYNEQFF. The genes are TRBV6-4 and TRBJ2-1; perhaps TRBD1 as D (6 bases). The CDR3 is 12 residues long. Germline V CDR1 and CDR2: MRHNA, SNTAGT. V was shortened by 7 bases and J by 4 bases, with 8 bases between the two germline ends.

Notes on this clone: Other DNA sequences of this sample code for an identical CDR3. The chain recombines TRBV12-3 or TRBV12-4 with TRBJ1-1; weak D call: TRBD1 (5 bases). V was pared by 3 bases and J by 1 base, with 6 bases between. This CDR3 is built from 13 residues. The CDR3: CASSLGGNTEAFF. CDR3 bases: TGTGCCAGCAGTTTGGGGGGGAACACTGAAGCTTTCTTT.

V is TRBV7-9 and J is TRBJ2-7; D may be TRBD1 (5 bases). Germline loops: CDR1 SEHNR, CDR2 FQNEAQ (reference sequence). V was clipped by 3 bases and J by 4 bases, with 13 bases between them. The CDR3 contains 14 residues. This CDR3 is CASSFGLQGYEQYF. The CDR3 DNA is TGTGCCAGCAGCTTCGGGCTCCAGGGTTACGAGCAGTACTTC.

The chain is built from TRBV11-2 and TRBJ2-7, with D uncertain. The V gene lost 1 base and the J gene lost 6 bases, with 7 bases spanning the gap. This CDR3 region has 12 residues. The V gene's germline CDR1 is SGHAT and CDR2 FQNNGV. In DNA form, the CDR3 reads TGTGCCAGCAGCTTAGTAGTCTCCGAGCAGTACTTC. It is translated as CASSLVVSEQYF.